The rows below give T cell receptor beta chains drawn from one sample of a study of siplizumab effects on memory and regulatory T cells. The table came from immunoSEQ multiplex PCR; TCRdb's copy has only in-frame clones and leaves some out. The data hold some 100,000 clones, with just over 90% observed a single time. Sequenced material: non-Treg CD4+ T cells sorted from blood. Source of these receptors: a human donor in good health. Both conserved end residues are part of each CDR3. D genes are given only for firm matches. Clone size is stated in some rows and not others, as once, few, many or a class when expanded.

TRBV19	15	TRBJ1-2	.	.	TGTGCCAGTAGTACCGCGGAGGTGCTAACTCTTGGCTACACCTTC	CASSTAEVLTLGYTF
TRBV6-6	12	TRBJ1-5	.	.	TGTGCCAGCAGGGTCATAGGTGAGCCCCAGCATTTT	CASRVIGEPQHF
TRBV19	15	TRBJ1-4	.	.	TGTGCCAGTAGGGGGATGGGTGGAACTAATGAAAAACTGTTTTTT	CASRGMGGTNEKLFF
TRBV2	15	TRBJ1-4	.	.	TGTGCCAGCAGTATACTGGACGGAGCGGGTGAAAAACTGTTTTTT	CASSILDGAGEKLFF
TRBV6-6	13	TRBJ1-2	.	.	TGTGCCAGCAGTTCTAGGCCCGTAGGAGGCTACACCTTC	CASSSRPVGGYTF
TRBV18	13	TRBJ1-2	.	.	TGTGCCAGCTCCCCCGACCTTAACTATGGCTACACCTTC	CASSPDLNYGYTF
TRBV28	13	TRBJ1-1	.	.	TGTGCCAGCAGTTTGAATTGGGAGGGCGAAGCTTTCTTT	CASSLNWEGEAFF
TRBV18	14	TRBJ1-2	.	TRBD1	TGTGCCAGCTCACCATCGGGACAGGGCCACGGCTACACCTTC	CASSPSGQGHGYTF
TRBV9	15	TRBJ1-4	.	TRBD1	TGTGCCAGCAGCGACCGGACAGGGTCTAATGAAAAACTGTTTTTT	CASSDRTGSNEKLFF
TRBV4-2	12	TRBJ1-1	.	.	TGTGCCAGCAGCCGGGACGGGACTGAAGCTTTCTTT	CASSRDGTEAFF
TRBV2	15	TRBJ2-2	.	TRBD1	TGTGCCAGCAGTAGACAGGGTTCGAACACCGGGGAGCTGTTTTTT	CASSRQGSNTGELFF
TRBV28	14	TRBJ2-7	.	TRBD2	TGTGCCAGCAGTTTCGGGACTAGTTCTGGCGAGCAGTACTTC	CASSFGTSSGEQYF
TRBV28	13	TRBJ1-3	.	.	TGTGCCAGCAGTTTAGGGCCTCGAAACACCATATATTTT	CASSLGPRNTIYF
TRBV19	14	TRBJ2-3	once	TRBD2	TGTGCCAGTAGTATGGCGGGGGGCACAGATACGCAGTATTTT	CASSMAGGTDTQYF
TRBV13	15	TRBJ2-4	.	.	TGTGCCAGCAGCTGGAGGACAGTAGCCAAAAACATTCAGTACTTC	CASSWRTVAKNIQYF
TRBV30	16	TRBJ2-5	.	TRBD1	TGTGCCTGGCAATCCGGGACAGGGAAGTACCAAGAGACCCAGTACTTC	CAWQSGTGKYQETQYF
TRBV4-1	11	TRBJ1-5	once	TRBD1	TGCGCCAGCAGCCACCAGGGGGCCCAGCATTTT	CASSHQGAQHF
TRBV2	14	TRBJ1-1	.	.	TGTGCCAGCAGTGATCCTCCAGTGAACACTGAAGCTTTCTTT	CASSDPPVNTEAFF
TRBV5-5	16	TRBJ1-1	.	.	TGTGCCAGCAGCTTGCGAGCAGGGCTAACGAACACTGAAGCTTTCTTT	CASSLRAGLTNTEAFF
TRBV11-3	15	TRBJ2-7	.	.	TGTGCCAGCAGCTTAGTCAGGGACCGCTCCTACGAGCAGTACTTC	CASSLVRDRSYEQYF
TRBV7-9	13	TRBJ2-2	.	.	TGTGCCAGCAGCTTAGGCTCTCCCGGGGAGCTGTTTTTT	CASSLGSPGELFF
TRBV6-6	16	TRBJ1-6	few	.	TGTGCCAGCAGTTACACCCCTGGGGCCAGCAATTCACCCCTCCACTTT	CASSYTPGASNSPLHF